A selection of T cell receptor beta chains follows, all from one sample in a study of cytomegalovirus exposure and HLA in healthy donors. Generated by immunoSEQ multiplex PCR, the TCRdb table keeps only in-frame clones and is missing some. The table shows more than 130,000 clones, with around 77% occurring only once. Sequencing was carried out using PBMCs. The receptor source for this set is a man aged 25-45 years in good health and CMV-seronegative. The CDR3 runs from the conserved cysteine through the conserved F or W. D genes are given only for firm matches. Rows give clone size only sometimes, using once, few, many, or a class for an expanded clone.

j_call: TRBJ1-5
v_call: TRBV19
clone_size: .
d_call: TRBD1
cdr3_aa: CASSIWTGDQPQHF
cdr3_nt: TGTGCCAGTAGTATTTGGACAGGGGATCAGCCCCAGCATTTT

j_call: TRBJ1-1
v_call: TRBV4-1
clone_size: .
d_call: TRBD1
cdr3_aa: CASSQRDRQNTEAFF
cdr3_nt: TGCGCCAGCAGCCAACGGGACAGGCAGAACACTGAAGCTTTCTTT

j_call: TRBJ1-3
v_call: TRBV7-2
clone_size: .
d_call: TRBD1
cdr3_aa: CASRRPGTAGNTIYF
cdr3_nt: TGTGCCAGCAGACGCCCCGGGACAGCTGGAAACACCATATATTTT

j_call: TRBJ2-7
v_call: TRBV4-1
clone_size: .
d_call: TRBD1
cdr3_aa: CASSHTGDNEQYF
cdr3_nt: TGCGCCAGCAGCCACACAGGGGACAACGAGCAGTACTTC

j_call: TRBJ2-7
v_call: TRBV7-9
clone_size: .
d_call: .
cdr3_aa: CASSPWGTPHEQYF
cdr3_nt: TGTGCCAGCAGCCCCTGGGGGACACCCCACGAGCAGTACTTC

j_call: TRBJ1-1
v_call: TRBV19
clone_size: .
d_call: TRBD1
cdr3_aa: CASRFKGTAEAFF
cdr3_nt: TGTGCCAGCCGTTTTAAAGGGACAGCTGAAGCTTTCTTT

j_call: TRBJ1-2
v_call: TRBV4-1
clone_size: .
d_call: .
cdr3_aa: CASSDQRRVYGYTF
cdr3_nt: TGCGCCAGCAGCGACCAACGCAGGGTCTATGGCTACACCTTC

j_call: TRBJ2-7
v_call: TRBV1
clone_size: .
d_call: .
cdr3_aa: CTSSQESGYEQYF
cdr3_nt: TGCACCAGCAGCCAAGAAAGCGGTTACGAGCAGTACTTC

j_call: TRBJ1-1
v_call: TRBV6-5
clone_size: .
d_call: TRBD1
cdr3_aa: CASTRTGGDTEAFF
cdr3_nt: TGTGCCAGCACTAGGACAGGTGGGGACACTGAAGCTTTCTTT

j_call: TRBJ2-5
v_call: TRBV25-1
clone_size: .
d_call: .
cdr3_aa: CASTEGAGPAQYF
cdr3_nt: TGTGCCAGCACCGAAGGGGCAGGACCCGCCCAGTACTTC

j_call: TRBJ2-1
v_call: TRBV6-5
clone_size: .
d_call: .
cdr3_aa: CASIKNNEQFF
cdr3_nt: TGTGCCAGCATTAAAAACAATGAGCAGTTCTTC

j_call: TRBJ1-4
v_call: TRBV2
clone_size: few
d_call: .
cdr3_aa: CASSDRSYEKLFF
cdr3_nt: TGTGCCAGCAGTGATCGGAGCTATGAAAAACTGTTTTTT

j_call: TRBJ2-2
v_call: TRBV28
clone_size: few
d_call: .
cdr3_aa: CASRPGHNTGELFF
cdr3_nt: TGTGCCAGCAGGCCGGGACACAACACCGGGGAGCTGTTTTTT

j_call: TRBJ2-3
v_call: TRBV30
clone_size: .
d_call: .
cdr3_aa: CAWSVSRGFADTQYF
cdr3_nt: TGTGCCTGGAGTGTTAGTCGGGGTTTCGCAGATACGCAGTATTTT

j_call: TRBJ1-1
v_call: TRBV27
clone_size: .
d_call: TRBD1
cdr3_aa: CASSYRGRGTEAFF
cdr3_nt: TGTGCCAGCAGTTACAGGGGGCGCGGCACTGAAGCTTTCTTT

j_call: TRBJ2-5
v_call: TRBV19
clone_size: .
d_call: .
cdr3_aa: CASSFGTLKYQETQYF
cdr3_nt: TGTGCCAGTAGTTTCGGGACTTTAAAGTACCAAGAGACCCAGTACTTC

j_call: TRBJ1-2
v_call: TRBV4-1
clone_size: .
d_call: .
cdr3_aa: CASSQDLGTTGSGWGTYTF
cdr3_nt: TGCGCCAGCAGCCAAGATCTGGGGACAACTGGCTCAGGGTGGGGGACCTACACCTTC

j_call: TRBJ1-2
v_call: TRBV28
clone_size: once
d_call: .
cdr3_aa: CASSLPHAGQGTVYGYTF
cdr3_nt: TGTGCCAGCAGTTTACCCCACGCCGGGCAGGGAACGGTCTATGGCTACACCTTC

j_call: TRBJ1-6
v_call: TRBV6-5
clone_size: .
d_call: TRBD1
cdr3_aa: CASSYSGTGDSPLHF
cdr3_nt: TGTGCCAGCAGTTACTCTGGGACAGGGGATTCACCCCTCCACTTT

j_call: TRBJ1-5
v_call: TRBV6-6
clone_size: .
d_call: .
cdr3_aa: CASRPSAGMGQPQHF
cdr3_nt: TGTGCCAGCAGACCTTCAGCAGGGATGGGTCAGCCCCAGCATTTT

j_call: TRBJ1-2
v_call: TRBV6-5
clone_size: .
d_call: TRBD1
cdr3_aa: CASSYSQTGDYGYTF
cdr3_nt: TGTGCCAGCAGTTATTCCCAAACAGGGGACTATGGCTACACCTTC